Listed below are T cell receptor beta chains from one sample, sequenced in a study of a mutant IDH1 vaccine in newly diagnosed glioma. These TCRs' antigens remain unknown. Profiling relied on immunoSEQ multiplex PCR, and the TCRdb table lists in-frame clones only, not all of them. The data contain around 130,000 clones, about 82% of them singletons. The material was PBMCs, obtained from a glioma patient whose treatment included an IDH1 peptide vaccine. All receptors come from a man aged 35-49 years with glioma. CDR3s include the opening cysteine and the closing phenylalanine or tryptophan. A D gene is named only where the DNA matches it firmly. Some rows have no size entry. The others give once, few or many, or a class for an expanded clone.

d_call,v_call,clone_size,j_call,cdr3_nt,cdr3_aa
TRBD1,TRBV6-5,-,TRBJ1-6,TGTGCCAGCAGTTACTCAGTCCAGGGGGCCAGGTCACCCCTCCACTTT,CASSYSVQGARSPLHF
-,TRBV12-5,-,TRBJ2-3,TGTGCTAGTGGTTTGGGCACAGGAATTCACACAGATACGCAGTATTTT,CASGLGTGIHTDTQYF
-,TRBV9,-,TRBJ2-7,TGTGCCAGCAGCCAAGGGGGGGAGCAGTACTTC,CASSQGGEQYF
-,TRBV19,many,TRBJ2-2,TGTGCCAGTAGTAGTCTCGGGGGCGGGGAGCTGTTTTTT,CASSSLGGGELFF
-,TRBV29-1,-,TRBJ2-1,TGCAGCGTTGTTAGTCAACTGGGGTACAATGAGCAGTTCTTC,CSVVSQLGYNEQFF
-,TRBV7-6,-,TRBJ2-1,TGTGCCAGCAGCTCGACAGACAGCAACCATGAGCAGTTCTTC,CASSSTDSNHEQFF
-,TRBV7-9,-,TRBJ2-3,TGTGCCGTAGCCCAGCTCTTCACAGATACGCAGTATTTT,CAVAQLFTDTQYF
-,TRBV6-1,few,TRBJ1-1,TGTGCCAGCAACCCCCTCACTGAAGCTTTCTTT,CASNPLTEAFF
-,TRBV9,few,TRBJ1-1,TGTGCCAGCAGCGGGACGGCCTTGAACACTGAAGCTTTCTTT,CASSGTALNTEAFF
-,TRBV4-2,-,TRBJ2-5,TGTGCCAGCAGCCAAGGTACAGGGGGGGTAGGAGAGACCCAGTACTTC,CASSQGTGGVGETQYF
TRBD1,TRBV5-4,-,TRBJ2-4,TGTGCCAGCAGCCGGACAGGGGCTATGATGGCCAAAAACATTCAGTACTTC,CASSRTGAMMAKNIQYF
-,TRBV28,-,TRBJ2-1,TGTGCCAGCAGTTTCTTTGGTAGCGTTAATGAGCAGTTCTTC,CASSFFGSVNEQFF
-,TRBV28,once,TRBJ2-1,TGTGCCAGCAGTTTAAATTCCCATGAGCAGTTCTTC,CASSLNSHEQFF
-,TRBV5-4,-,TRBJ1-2,TGTGCCAGCAGCCAGGAACCAGGGGCGAACTATGGCTACACCTTC,CASSQEPGANYGYTF
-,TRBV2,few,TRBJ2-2,TGTGCCAGCAGTGGGTCGGAGAACACCGGGGAGCTGTTTTTT,CASSGSENTGELFF
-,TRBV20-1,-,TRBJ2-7,TGCAGTGCCAGACAGGGAGGCGAGCAGTACTTC,CSARQGGEQYF
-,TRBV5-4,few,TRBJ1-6,TGTGCCAGCAGTCCTCCGGGACAAACTAATTCACCCCTCCACTTT,CASSPPGQTNSPLHF
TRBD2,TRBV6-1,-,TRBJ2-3,TGTGCCAGCAGTGACGCCCCCTTACTAGCGGGGGGGCTTATTGCAGATACGCAGTATTTT,CASSDAPLLAGGLIADTQYF
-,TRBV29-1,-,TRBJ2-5,TGCAGCGTCCGCTGGACAGTCCAAGAGACCCAGTACTTC,CSVRWTVQETQYF
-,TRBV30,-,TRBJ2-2,TGTGCCTGGATTCGGAAGACTGCCAACACCGGGGAGCTGTTTTTT,CAWIRKTANTGELFF
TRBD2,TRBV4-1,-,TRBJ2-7,TGCGCCAGCAGCCAACGAGCGGGAGGGATCTACGAGCAGTACTTC,CASSQRAGGIYEQYF
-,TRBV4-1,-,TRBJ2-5,TGCGCCAGCACTGTAGCATGGGGTCGAGGGGAGACCCAGTACTTC,CASTVAWGRGETQYF
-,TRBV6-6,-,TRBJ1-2,TGTGCCAGCAGTTACTCGCAGGGGCTAAACTATGGCTACACCTTC,CASSYSQGLNYGYTF
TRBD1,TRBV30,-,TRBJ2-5,TGTGCCTGGGCTCCGGGACAGGGTAAAAAGCAGTACTTC,CAWAPGQGKKQYF
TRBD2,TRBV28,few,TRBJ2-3,TGTGCCAGCAGTCCGGGGACTAGCGGGATGACAGATACGCAGTATTTT,CASSPGTSGMTDTQYF
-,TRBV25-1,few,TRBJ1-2,TGTGCCAGCAGTGAATATGATGTCGGTTCCTATGGCTACACCTTC,CASSEYDVGSYGYTF
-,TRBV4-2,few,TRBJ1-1,TGTGCCAGCAGCGAAACCGGGACGGTGAACACTGAAGCTTTCTTT,CASSETGTVNTEAFF
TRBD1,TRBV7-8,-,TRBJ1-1,TGTGCCAGCAGGCGAGAAAGGGGGCACACTGAAGCTTTCTTT,CASRRERGHTEAFF
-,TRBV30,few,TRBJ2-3,TGTGCCTGGAGTGAAAGCGGGCCAGATACGCAGTATTTT,CAWSESGPDTQYF
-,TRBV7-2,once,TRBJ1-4,TGTGCCAGCAGCCAAGGGGGGCGGGTTGAAGGAAAACTGTTTTTT,CASSQGGRVEGKLFF
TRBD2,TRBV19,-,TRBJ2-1,TGTGCCAGTAGTGATTTGAGCGGGAGCCGGGGGAATGAGCAGTTCTTC,CASSDLSGSRGNEQFF
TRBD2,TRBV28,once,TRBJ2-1,TGTGCCAGCAGCCGGGGGACTAGCGGATACAGGGAGCAGTTCTTC,CASSRGTSGYREQFF
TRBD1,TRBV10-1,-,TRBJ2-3,TGCGCCAGCAGCCAGGGGGCACTGGCAGATACGCAGTATTTT,CASSQGALADTQYF
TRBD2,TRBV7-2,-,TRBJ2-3,TGTGCCAGCAGCTTTAAGCGGGGGCCCAGTGGGACGCAGTATTTT,CASSFKRGPSGTQYF
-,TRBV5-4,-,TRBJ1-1,TGTGCCAGCAGCCCCGAGATGGTGGCGTTGAACACTGAAGCTTTCTTT,CASSPEMVALNTEAFF
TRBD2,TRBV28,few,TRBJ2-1,TGTGCCAGCAGTTTATTCGCGGGAGGCCTTCGGAATGAGCAGTTCTTC,CASSLFAGGLRNEQFF
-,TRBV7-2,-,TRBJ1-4,TGTGCCAGCAGCTTACTCTCTGGGGCGGATGAAAAACTGTTTTTT,CASSLLSGADEKLFF
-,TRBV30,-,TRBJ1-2,TGTGCCTGGACAGGGTCCGGCTATGGCTACACCTTC,CAWTGSGYGYTF
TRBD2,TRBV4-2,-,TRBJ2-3,TGTGCCAGCAGCCACGGGCTAGCGGGAGCCGCAGATACGCAGTATTTT,CASSHGLAGAADTQYF
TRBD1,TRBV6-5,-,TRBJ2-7,TGTGCCAGCAGTTGGGACAGGTCAAGGAACGAGCAGTACTTC,CASSWDRSRNEQYF
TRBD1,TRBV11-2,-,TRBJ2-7,TGTGCCAGCAGCTTCGGGACAGCACGCTACGAGCAGTACTTC,CASSFGTARYEQYF
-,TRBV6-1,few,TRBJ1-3,TGTGCCATCAAAGCCCAGCGTGTCTCTGGAAACACCATATATTTT,CAIKAQRVSGNTIYF
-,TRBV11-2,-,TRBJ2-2,TGTGCCAGCAGCTTAGGACGGCTACTCACCGGGGAGCTGTTTTTT,CASSLGRLLTGELFF
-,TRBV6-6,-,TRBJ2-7,TGTGCCAGCACCCCGGACATTAATTTGAGTCACGAGCAGTACTTC,CASTPDINLSHEQYF
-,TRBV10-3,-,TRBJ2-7,TGTGCCATCAGTGAGTCGAGGGTCGAGCAGTACTTC,CAISESRVEQYF
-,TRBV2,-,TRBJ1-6,TGTGCCAGCAGGCCCAGGGGCAGCTCCTATAATTCACCCCTCCACTTT,CASRPRGSSYNSPLHF
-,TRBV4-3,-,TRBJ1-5,TGCGCCAGCAGCCAAGATTCAGGGAGCAATCAGCCCCAGCATTTT,CASSQDSGSNQPQHF
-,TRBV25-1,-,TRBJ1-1,TGTGCCAGCAGTGAATATCCGGTAGGGGGAAGCACTGAAGCTTTCTTT,CASSEYPVGGSTEAFF
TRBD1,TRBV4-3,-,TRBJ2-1,TGCGCCAGCAGCGAGGGGGCGAGGAATGAGCAGTTCTTC,CASSEGARNEQFF
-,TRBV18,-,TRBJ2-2,TGTGCCAGCTCATTTACCGGGACTGCGAACACCGGGGAGCTGTTTTTT,CASSFTGTANTGELFF
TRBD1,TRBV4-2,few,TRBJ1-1,TGTGCCAGCAGCCCGGAGACAGGGGGGAAAGCTTTCTTT,CASSPETGGKAFF
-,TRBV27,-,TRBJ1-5,TGTGCCAGCAGTTTAAGTCCCGGGAGCCCAGAGCCCCAGCATTTT,CASSLSPGSPEPQHF
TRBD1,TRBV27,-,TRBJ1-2,TGTGCCAGCAGTTCCGGGACAGGCGTGTATGGCTACACCTTC,CASSSGTGVYGYTF
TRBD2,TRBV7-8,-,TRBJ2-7,TGTGCCAGCAGCCCGAAATTGGGGGGGACCACCTACGAGCAGTACTTC,CASSPKLGGTTYEQYF
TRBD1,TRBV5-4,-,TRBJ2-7,TGTGCCAGCAGCTACACAGGGGGTGCAACCTACGAGCAGTACTTC,CASSYTGGATYEQYF
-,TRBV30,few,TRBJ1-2,TGTGCCTGGAGCCCCACAGGGATAACTAACTATGGCTACACCTTC,CAWSPTGITNYGYTF
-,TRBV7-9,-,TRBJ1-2,TGTGCCAGCAGCACGCGAGGGGGAAACTATGGCTACACCTTC,CASSTRGGNYGYTF